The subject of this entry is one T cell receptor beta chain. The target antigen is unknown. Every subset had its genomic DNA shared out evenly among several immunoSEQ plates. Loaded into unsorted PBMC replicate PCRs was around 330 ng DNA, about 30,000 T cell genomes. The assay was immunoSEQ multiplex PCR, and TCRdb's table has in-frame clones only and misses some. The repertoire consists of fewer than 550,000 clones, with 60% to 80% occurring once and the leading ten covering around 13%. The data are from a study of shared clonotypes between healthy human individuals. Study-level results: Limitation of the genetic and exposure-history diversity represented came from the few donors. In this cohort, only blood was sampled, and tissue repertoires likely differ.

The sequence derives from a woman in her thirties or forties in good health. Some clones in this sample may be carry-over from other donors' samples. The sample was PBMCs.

Here the CDR3 reads CASSPGVRETQYF. CDR3 bases: TGTGCCAGCAGCCCAGGCGTGAGGGAGACCCAGTACTTC. The chain is built from TRBV9 and TRBJ2-5, with no clear D. V lost 4 bases to trimming and J lost 5 bases, with 12 bases between them. The CDR3 has 13 residues. CDR1 is SGDLS and CDR2 is YYNGEE in the germline V gene.